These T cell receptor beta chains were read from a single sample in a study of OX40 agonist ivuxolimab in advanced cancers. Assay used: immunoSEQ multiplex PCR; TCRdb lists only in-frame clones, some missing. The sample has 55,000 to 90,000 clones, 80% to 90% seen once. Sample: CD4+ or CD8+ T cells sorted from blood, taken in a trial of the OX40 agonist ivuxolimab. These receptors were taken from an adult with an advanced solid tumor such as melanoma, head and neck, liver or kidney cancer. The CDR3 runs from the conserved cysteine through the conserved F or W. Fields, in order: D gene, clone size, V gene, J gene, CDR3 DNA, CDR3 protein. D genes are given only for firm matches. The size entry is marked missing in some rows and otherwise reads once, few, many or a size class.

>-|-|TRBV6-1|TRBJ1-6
TGTGCCAGCAGTGAACCCGAGCTGAATTCACCCCTCCACTTT
CASSEPELNSPLHF
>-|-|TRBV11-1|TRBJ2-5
TGTGCCAGCAGCTTAGAAAGGCAGGGTTGGTTGCGGAGAGAGACCCAGTACTTC
CASSLERQGWLRRETQYF
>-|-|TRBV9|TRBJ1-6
TGTGCCAGCAGCGTGGGACCCGAGGGTTCACCCCTCCACTTT
CASSVGPEGSPLHF
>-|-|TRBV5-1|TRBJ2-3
TGCGCCAGCAGCTTGAGACTAGGTAGCACAGATACGCAGTATTTT
CASSLRLGSTDTQYF
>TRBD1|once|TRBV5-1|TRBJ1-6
TGCGCCAGCAGGACAGGGGATTCACCCCTCCACTTT
CASRTGDSPLHF
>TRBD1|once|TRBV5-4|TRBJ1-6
TGTGCCAGCAGCTTCCTCGACAGGGGAAATTCACCCCTCCACTTT
CASSFLDRGNSPLHF
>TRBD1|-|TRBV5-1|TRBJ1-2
TGCGCCAGCAGCTTAAACAGGGGTTCCATCTATGGCTACACCTTC
CASSLNRGSIYGYTF
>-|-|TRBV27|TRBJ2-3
TGTGCCAGCCCTTACTCCCAGGACAGAAGCACAGATACGCAGTATTTT
CASPYSQDRSTDTQYF
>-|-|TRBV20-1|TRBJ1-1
TGCAGGGGGGCGGTGGACACTGAAGCTTTCTTT
CRGAVDTEAFF
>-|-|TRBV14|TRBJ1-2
TGTGCCAGCAGCCAGACGGACACCAACTATGGCTACACCTTC
CASSQTDTNYGYTF
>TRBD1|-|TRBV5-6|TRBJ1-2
TGTGCCAGCAGTCCCCCGGGGACAGGGCACTATGGCTACACCTTC
CASSPPGTGHYGYTF
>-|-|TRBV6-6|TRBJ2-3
TGTGCCAGCAGTAAGACGGGGGGCCCCACAGATACGCAGTATTTT
CASSKTGGPTDTQYF
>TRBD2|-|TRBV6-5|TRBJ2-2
TGTGCCAGCAGTTACTCGAGGAGCGGGGGGACCGGGGAGCTGTTTTTT
CASSYSRSGGTGELFF
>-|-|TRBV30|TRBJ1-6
TGTGCCTTCCAGAGCCAGTACAATTCACCCCTCCACTTT
CAFQSQYNSPLHF
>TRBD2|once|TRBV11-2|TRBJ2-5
TGTGCCAGCAGCGGAAGATGGCTAGCGGGGGTGCAAGAGACCCAGTACTTC
CASSGRWLAGVQETQYF
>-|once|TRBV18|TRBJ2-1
TGTGCCAGCTCACCTCGGGGGACCTACAATGAGCAGTTCTTC
CASSPRGTYNEQFF
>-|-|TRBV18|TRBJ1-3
TGTGCCAGCTCACCCTCGGCAGGGTCTGGAAACACCATATATTTT
CASSPSAGSGNTIYF
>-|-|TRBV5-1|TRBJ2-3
TGCGCCAGCAGCTTGGCCGGGTCTGGGTACACAGATACGCAGTATTTT
CASSLAGSGYTDTQYF
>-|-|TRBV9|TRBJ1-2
TGTGCCAGCAGCCCCCGAAGGGAAGGCTATGGCTACACCTTC
CASSPRREGYGYTF
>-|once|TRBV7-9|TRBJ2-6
TGTGCCAGCAGCTTAGTCCAGGGAGGCCCCTCTTCTGGGGCCAACGTCCTGACTTTC
CASSLVQGGPSSGANVLTF
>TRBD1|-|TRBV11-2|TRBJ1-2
TGTGCCAGCAGCTTAGGGGGACAGGGTAACTATGGCTACACCTTC
CASSLGGQGNYGYTF
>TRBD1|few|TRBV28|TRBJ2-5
TGTGCCAGCAGACTCACCGGGACAGTTCAGCGGGAGACCCAGTACTTC
CASRLTGTVQRETQYF
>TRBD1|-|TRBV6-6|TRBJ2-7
TGTGCCAGCAGTAACGGGGACAGGGGCTACGAGCAGTACTTC
CASSNGDRGYEQYF
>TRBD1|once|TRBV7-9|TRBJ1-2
TGTGCCAGCAGCTTAGGGACAGGGGCCTATGGCTACACCTTC
CASSLGTGAYGYTF
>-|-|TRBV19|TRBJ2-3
TGTGCCAGTAGTCCCCAACCCATGGTCAGCACAGATACGCAGTATTTT
CASSPQPMVSTDTQYF
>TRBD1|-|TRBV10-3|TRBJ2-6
TGTGCCATCAGTGAGTCCCCCCTCTATCGACAGGGGGAAGATGGGGCCAACGTCCTGACTTTC
CAISESPLYRQGEDGANVLTF
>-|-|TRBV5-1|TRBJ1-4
TGCGCCAGCAGAGAAAGGCCAACTAATGAAAAACTGTTTTTT
CASRERPTNEKLFF
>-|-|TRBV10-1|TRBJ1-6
TGCGCCAGCAGTCCTTGGGCTGGGACGAATTCACCCCTCCACTTT
CASSPWAGTNSPLHF
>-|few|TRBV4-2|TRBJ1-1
TGTGCCAGCAGCCAAGACGGACAGAGGAACACTGAAGCTTTCTTT
CASSQDGQRNTEAFF
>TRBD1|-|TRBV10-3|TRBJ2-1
TGTGCCAACGCCGGGACAGGGCCTAATGAGCAGTTCTTC
CANAGTGPNEQFF
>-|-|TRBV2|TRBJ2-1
TGTGCCAGCAGTGAGCGGCGGGAAGGAGAGCAGTTCTTC
CASSERREGEQFF
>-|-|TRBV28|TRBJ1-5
TGTGCCACCACTGACAGGTTTAATCAGCCCCAGCATTTT
CATTDRFNQPQHF
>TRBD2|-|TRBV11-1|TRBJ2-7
TGTGCCAGCAGCTTCCGTAGCGGGGGCGTATCCTACGAGCAGTACTTC
CASSFRSGGVSYEQYF
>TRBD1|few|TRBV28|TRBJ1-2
TGTGCCATCTTACAGGGGGCTGCTGGCTACACCTTC
CAILQGAAGYTF
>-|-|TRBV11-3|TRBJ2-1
TGTGCCAGCAGCTGGGGGGACAATGAGCAGTTCTTC
CASSWGDNEQFF
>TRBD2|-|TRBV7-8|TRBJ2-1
TGTGCCAGCAGCCCCGGACTAGATTGGAATGAGCAGTTCTTC
CASSPGLDWNEQFF
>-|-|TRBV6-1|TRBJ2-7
TGTGCCAGCAGTGATCGGGGTATCGACGAGCAGTACTTC
CASSDRGIDEQYF
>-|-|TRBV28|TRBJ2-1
TGTGCCAGCAGTTCCGGTTTGCGGCGACTCAGAAATGAGCAGTTCTTC
CASSSGLRRLRNEQFF
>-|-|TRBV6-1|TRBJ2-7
TGTGCCAGCAGTGCCCCTGGCAGGGGGGTTTACGAGCAGTACTTC
CASSAPGRGVYEQYF
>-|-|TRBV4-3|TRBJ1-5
TGCGCCAGCAGCCAAGATCGCGGCGGGGGCCTTCAGCCTCAGCATTTT
CASSQDRGGGLQPQHF